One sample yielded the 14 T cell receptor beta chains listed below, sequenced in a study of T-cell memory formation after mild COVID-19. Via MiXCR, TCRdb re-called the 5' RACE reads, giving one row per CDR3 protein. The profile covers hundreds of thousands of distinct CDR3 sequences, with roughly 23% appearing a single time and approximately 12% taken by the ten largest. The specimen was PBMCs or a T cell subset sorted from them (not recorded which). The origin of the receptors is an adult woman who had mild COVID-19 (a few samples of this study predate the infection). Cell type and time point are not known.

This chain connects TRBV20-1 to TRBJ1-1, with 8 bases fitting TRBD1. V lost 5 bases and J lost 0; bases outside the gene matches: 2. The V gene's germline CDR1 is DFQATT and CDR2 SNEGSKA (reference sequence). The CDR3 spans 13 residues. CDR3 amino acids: CSAGDRLNTEAFF. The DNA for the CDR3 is TGCAGTGCTGGGGACAGGTTGAACACTGAAGCTTTCTTT.

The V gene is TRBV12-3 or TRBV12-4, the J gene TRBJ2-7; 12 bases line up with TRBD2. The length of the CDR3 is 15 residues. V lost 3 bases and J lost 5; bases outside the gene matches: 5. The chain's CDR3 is CASSFARLAGDEQYF. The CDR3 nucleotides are TGTGCCAGCAGTTTTGCCCGACTAGCGGGAGACGAGCAGTACTTC.

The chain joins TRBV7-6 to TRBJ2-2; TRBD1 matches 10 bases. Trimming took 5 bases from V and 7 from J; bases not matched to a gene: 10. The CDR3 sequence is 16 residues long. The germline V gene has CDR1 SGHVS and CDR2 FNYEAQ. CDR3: CASSQAAGTGVGELFF. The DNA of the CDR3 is TGTGCCAGCAGCCAAGCGGCGGGGACAGGGGTCGGGGAGCTGTTTTTT.

The CDR3, as DNA: TGTGCCAGCAGCAAAACCGGGACTAGTTACAATGAGCAGTTCTTC. This gives the protein CASSKTGTSYNEQFF. The rearrangement links TRBV11-2 to TRBJ2-1; 8 bases agree with TRBD2. With 5 bases clipped from V and 4 bases from J, the junction kept 7 bases outside the gene matches. Per the germline V gene, CDR1 is SGHAT and CDR2 is FQNNGV. The CDR3 sequence is 15 residues long.

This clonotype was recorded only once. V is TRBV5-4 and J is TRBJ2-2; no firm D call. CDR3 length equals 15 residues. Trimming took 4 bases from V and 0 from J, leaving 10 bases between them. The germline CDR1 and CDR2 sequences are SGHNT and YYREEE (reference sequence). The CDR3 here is CASSQLGANTGELFF. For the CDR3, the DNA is TGTGCCAGCAGCCAGCTCGGCGCGAACACCGGGGAGCTGTTTTTT.

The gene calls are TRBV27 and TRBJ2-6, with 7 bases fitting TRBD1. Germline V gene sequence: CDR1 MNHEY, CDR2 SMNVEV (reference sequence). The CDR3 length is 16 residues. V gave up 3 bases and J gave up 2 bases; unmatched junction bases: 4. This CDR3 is CASSFDRAPGANVLTF. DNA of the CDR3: TGTGCCAGCAGTTTCGACAGGGCGCCTGGGGCCAACGTCCTGACTTTC.

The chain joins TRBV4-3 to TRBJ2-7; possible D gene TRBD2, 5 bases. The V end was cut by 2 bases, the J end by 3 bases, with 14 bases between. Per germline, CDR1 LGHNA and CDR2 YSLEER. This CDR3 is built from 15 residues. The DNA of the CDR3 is TGCGCCAGCAGCCAACAGGATACGGACTTCTACGAGCAGTACTTC. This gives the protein CASSQQDTDFYEQYF.

The CDR3 DNA follows: TGTGCAAGCCCGAGTGGACAGGGTCTTATCACTGAAGCTTTCTTT. Amino acid sequence: CASPSGQGLITEAFF. The gene calls are TRBV6-1 and TRBJ1-1, with 8 bases aligning to TRBD1. CDR1 and CDR2 from the germline V gene are MNHNS and SASEGT. There are 15 residues in the CDR3.

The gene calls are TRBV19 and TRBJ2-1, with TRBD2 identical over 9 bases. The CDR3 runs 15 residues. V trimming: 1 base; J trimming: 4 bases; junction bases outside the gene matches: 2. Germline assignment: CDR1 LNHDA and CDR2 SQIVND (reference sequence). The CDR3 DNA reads TGTGCCAGTAGTATAGGACTAGCGGCTTACAATGAGCAGTTCTTC. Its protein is CASSIGLAAYNEQFF.

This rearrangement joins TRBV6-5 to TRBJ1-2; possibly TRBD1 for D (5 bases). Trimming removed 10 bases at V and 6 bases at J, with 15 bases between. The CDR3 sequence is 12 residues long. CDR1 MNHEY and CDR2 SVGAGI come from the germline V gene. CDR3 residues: CATRPSGHGYTF. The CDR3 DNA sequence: TGTGCCACCCGGCCATCGGGGCATGGCTACACCTTC.

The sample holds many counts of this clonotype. CDR3 sequence (DNA): TGTGCCAGCAGCCCTAGCGGGGGGTCTGATCTGTTTTTT. Translation gives CASSPSGGSDLFF. The rearrangement links TRBV12-3 or TRBV12-4 to TRBJ2-2, with 11 positions matching TRBD2. The CDR3 consists of 13 residues. V was clipped by 6 bases and J by 14 bases; unmatched bases: 8.

CDR3 in amino acids: CASTPGDANYGYTF. The CDR3 DNA is TGTGCCAGCACCCCCGGGGACGCTAACTATGGCTACACCTTC. The chain uses TRBV2 and TRBJ1-2, with D maybe TRBD1 (5 bases). The CDR3 contains 14 residues. Germline loops: CDR1 SNHLY, CDR2 FYNNEI. V gave up 7 bases and J gave up 0 bases, with 12 bases separating them.

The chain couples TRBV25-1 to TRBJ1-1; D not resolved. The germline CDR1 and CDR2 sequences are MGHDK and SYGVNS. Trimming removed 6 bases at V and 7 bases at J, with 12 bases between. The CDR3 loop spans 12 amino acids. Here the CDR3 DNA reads TGTGCCAGCAGCGGACGGGCGGTTGAAGCTTTCTTT. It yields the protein CASSGRAVEAFF.

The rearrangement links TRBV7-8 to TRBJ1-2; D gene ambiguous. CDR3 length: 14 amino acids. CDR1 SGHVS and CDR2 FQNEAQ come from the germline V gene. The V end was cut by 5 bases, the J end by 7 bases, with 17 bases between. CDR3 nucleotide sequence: TGTGCCAGCAGCCCCCGGGAGGGAGTGGGTGGCTACACCTTC. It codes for CASSPREGVGGYTF. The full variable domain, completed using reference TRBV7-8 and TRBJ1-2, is GAGVSQSPRYKVAKRGQDVALRCDPISGHVSLFWYQQALGQGPEFLTYFQNEAQLDKSGLPSDRFFAERPEGSVSTLKIQRTQQEDSAVYLCASSPREGVGGYTFGSGTRLTVV.